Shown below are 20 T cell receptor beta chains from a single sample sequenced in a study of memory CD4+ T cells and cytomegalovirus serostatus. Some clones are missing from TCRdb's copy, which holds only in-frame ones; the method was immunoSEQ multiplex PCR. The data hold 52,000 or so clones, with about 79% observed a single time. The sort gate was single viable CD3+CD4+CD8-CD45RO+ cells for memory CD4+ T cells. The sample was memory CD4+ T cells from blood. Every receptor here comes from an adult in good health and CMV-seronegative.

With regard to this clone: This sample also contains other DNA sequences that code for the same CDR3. In nucleotides, the CDR3 is TGTGCCAGCAGTGCAGGGAATTCACCCCTCCACTTT. Translated: CASSAGNSPLHF. The V gene is TRBV6-1, the J gene TRBJ1-6, with a possible D match to TRBD1 (5 bases). The V end was cut by 4 bases, the J end by 7 bases, with 5 bases between. Germline assignment: CDR1 MNHNS and CDR2 SASEGT. The CDR3 runs 12 residues.

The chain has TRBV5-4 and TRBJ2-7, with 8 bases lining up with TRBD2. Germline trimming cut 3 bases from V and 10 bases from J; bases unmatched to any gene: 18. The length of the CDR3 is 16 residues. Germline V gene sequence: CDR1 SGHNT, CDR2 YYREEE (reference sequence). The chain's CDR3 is CASSSGGGQGKWRQYF. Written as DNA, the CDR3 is TGTGCCAGCAGCTCCGGCGGGGGGCAGGGAAAGTGGAGACAGTACTTC.

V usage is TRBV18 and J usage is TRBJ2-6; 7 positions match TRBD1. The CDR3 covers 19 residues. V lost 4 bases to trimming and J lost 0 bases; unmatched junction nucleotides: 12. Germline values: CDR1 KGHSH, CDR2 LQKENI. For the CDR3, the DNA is TGTGCCAGCTCACAATTATCCGGGACAGATAGCTCTGGGGCCAACGTCCTGACTTTC. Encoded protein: CASSQLSGTDSSGANVLTF.

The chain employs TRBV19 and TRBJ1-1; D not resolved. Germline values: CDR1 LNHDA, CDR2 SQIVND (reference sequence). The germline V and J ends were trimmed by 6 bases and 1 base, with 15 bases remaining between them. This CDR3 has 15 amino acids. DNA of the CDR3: TGTGCCAGTAGCCGCCCCAGTAGTCCGAACACTGAAGCTTTCTTT. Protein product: CASSRPSSPNTEAFF.

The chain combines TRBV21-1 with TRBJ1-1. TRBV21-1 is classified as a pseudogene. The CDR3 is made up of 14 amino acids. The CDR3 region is CASSKVGMNTEAFF. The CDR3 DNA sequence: TGTGCCAGCAGCAAAGTAGGGATGAACACTGAAGCTTTCTTT.

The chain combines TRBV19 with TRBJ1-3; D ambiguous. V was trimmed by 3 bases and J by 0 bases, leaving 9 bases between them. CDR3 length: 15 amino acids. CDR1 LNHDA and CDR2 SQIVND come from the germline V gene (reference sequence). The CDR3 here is CASSIGESSGNTIYF. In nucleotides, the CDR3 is TGTGCCAGTAGTATCGGGGAGTCCTCTGGAAACACCATATATTTT.

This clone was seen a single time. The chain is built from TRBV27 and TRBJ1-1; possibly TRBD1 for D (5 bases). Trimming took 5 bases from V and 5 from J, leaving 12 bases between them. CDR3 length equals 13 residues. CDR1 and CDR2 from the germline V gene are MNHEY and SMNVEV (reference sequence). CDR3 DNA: TGTGCCAGCAGTCCCCATGGGGGGACTGAAGCTTTCTTT. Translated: CASSPHGGTEAFF.

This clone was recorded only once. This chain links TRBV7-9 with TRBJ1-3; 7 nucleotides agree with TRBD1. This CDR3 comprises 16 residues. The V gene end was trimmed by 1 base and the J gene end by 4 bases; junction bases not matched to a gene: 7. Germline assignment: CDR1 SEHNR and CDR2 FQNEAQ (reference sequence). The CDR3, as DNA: TGTGCCAGCAGCTTAGTAGGGGGCGCCCCGGGAAACACCATATATTTT. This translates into CASSLVGGAPGNTIYF.

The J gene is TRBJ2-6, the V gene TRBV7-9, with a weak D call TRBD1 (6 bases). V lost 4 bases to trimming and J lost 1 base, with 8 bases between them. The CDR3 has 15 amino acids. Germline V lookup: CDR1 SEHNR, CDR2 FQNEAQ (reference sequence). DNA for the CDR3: TGTGCCAGCAGCTCAACAGGGTCTGGGGCCAACGTCCTGACTTTC. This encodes CASSSTGSGANVLTF.

DNA for the CDR3: TGCGCCATCCTGGGGCCCTTCTCCTACGAGCAGTACTTC. Translation: CAILGPFSYEQYF. The V call is TRBV10-1, the J call TRBJ2-7; D may be TRBD1 (5 bases). This CDR3 region has 13 residues. Germline CDR1 is WNHNN and CDR2 is SYGVQD (reference sequence). V lost 10 bases and J 0 bases, leaving 13 bases between the germline ends.

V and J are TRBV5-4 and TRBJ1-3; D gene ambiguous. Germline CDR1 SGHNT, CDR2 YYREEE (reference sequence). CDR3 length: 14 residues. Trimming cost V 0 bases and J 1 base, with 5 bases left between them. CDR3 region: CASSLAESGNTIYF. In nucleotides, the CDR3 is TGTGCCAGCAGCTTGGCCGAGTCTGGAAACACCATATATTTT.

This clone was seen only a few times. CDR3 coding DNA: TGTGCCAGTAGTCGGGCAGGGAGAAATAGCGAGCAGTACTTC. This gives the protein CASSRAGRNSEQYF. The V and J genes are TRBV19 and TRBJ2-7; either TRBD1 or TRBD2 may fit D (5 bases each). This CDR3 region has 14 residues. The V gene lost 5 bases and the J gene lost 6 bases, with 17 bases spanning the gap. Germline CDR1 and CDR2: LNHDA and SQIVND (reference sequence).

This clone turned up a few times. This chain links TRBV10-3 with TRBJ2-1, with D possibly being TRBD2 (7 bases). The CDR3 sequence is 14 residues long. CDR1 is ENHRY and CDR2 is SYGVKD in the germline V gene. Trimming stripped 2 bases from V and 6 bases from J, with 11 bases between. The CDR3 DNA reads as TGTGCCATCAGTGAGGGGGGGGCCTTCAATGAGCAGTTCTTC. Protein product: CAISEGGAFNEQFF.

CDR3 loop: CASSQVDMGLGTGEQYF. The CDR3 bases are TGCGCCAGCAGCCAAGTAGATATGGGTTTAGGGACAGGCGAGCAGTACTTC. The chain couples TRBV4-1 to TRBJ2-7; the match to TRBD1 covers 8 bases. V trimming: 1 base; J trimming: 6 bases; junction bases outside the gene matches: 14. CDR3 length equals 17 residues. Germline V CDR1 and CDR2: MGHRA, YSYEKL.

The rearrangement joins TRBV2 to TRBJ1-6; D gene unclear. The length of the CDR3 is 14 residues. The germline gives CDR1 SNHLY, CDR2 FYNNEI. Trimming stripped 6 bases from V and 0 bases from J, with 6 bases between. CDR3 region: CASRYSSYNSPLHF. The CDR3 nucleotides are TGTGCCAGCAGATACAGCTCCTATAATTCACCCCTCCACTTT.

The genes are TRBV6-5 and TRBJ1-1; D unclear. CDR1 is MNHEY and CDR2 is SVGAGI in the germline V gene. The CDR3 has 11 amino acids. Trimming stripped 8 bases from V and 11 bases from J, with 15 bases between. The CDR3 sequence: CASRTKVEAFF. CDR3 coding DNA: TGTGCCAGCCGGACGAAGGTGGAGGCTTTCTTT.

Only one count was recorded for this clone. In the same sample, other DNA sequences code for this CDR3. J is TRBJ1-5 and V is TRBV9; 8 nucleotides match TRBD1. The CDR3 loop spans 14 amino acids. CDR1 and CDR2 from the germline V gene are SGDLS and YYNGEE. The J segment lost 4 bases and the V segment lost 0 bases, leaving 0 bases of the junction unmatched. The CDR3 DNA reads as TGTGCCAGCAGCGTAGGGACAGGGAATCAGCCCCAGCATTTT. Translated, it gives CASSVGTGNQPQHF.

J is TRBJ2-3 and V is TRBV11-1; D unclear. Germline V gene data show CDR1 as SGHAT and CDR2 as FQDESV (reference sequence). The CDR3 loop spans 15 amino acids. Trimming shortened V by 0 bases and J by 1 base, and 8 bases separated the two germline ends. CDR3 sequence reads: CASSLARIGTDTQYF. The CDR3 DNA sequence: TGTGCCAGCAGCTTAGCCCGGATCGGCACAGATACGCAGTATTTT.

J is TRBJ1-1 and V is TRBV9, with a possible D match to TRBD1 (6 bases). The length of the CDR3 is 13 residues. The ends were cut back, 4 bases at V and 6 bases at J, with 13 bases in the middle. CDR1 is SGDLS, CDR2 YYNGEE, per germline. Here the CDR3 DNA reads TGTGCCAGCAGCAGACAGGTGGATCCTGAAGCTTTCTTT. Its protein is CASSRQVDPEAFF.

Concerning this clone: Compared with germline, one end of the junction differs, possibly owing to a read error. The CDR3 sequence is CASSSGLYGHTF. The CDR3 DNA is TGTGCCAGCAGCTCGGGGCTCTATGGCCACACCTTC. The rearrangement uses TRBV11-2 and TRBJ1-2, with D tentatively TRBD1 (5 bases). Germline lookup yields CDR1 SGHAT and CDR2 FQNNGV. The CDR3 has 12 amino acids.